This TCR beta chain is drawn from a study of cytomegalovirus exposure and HLA in healthy donors. 13 Jbeta primers and 60 Vbeta primers were used for the PCR. In the original analysis: About 12 million of some 80 million unique TCR beta chains were shared, per a later count. Clones were read by immunoSEQ multiplex PCR, and TCRdb kept only the in-frame ones, dropping some. V and J calls and clone size are copied from that table; D and trimming were computed from the DNA. The table includes roughly 61,000 clones, about 90% detected once. This clone is a singleton in its sample. Its antigen is still unknown. The CDR3 is made up of 16 amino acids. Trimming at V came to 0 bases and at J to 4 bases, leaving 4 bases not matched to a gene. The germline CDR1 and CDR2 sequences are SGHDN and FVKESK. General observations from the study: Generally TCR sequences proved uncommon, though certain public TCRs appeared in numerous donors. Owing to their indistinguishability, certain V segments, notably TRBV6-2 and TRBV6-3, were excluded.

The chain has TRBV14 and TRBJ2-5, with 11 bases fitting TRBD2. The TCR originated in a man between 25 and 39 years old in good health and CMV-seropositive. The sample taken for sequencing was PBMCs. The CDR3 is CASSQEFGLAGETQYF. The CDR3 DNA follows: TGTGCCAGCAGCCAAGAATTCGGACTAGCGGGAGAGACCCAGTACTTC.